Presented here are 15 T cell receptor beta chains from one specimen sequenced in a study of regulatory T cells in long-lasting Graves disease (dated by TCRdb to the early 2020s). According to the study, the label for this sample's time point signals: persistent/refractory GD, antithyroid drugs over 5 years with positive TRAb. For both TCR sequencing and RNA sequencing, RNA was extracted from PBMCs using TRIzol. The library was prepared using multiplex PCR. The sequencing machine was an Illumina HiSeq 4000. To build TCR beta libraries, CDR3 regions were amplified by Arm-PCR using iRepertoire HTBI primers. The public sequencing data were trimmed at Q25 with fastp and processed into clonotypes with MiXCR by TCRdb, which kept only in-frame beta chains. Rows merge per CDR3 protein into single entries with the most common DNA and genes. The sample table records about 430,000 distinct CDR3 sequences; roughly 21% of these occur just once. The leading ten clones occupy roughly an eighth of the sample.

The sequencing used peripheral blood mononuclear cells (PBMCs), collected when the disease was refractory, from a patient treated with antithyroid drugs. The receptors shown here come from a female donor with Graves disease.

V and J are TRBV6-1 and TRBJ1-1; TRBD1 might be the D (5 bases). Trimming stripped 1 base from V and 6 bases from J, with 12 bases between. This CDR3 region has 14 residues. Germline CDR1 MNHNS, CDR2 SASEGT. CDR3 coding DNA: TGTGCCAGCAGTGAAGGGTGGGTAGGGGCTGAAGCTTTCTTT. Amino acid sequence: CASSEGWVGAEAFF.

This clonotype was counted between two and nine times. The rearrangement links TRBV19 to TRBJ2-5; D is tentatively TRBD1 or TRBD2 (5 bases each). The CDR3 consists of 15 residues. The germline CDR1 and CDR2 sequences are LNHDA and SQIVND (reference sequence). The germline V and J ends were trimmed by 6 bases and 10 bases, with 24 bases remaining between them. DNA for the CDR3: TGTGCCAGTAGCCCTGACAGCCTCCAAAGGAGGATCCAGTACTTC. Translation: CASSPDSLQRRIQYF.

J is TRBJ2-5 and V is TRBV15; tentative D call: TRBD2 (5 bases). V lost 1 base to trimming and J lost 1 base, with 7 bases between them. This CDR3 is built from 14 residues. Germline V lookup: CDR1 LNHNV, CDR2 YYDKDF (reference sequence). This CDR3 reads CATSRVRGQETQYF. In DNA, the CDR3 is TGTGCCACCAGCAGAGTTCGGGGCCAAGAGACCCAGTACTTC.

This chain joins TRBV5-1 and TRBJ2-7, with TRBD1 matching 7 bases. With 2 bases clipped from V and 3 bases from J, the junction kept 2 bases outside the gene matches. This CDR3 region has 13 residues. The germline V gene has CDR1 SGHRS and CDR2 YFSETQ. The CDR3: CASSFTGDYEQYF. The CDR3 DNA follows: TGCGCCAGCAGCTTTACAGGGGACTACGAGCAGTACTTC.

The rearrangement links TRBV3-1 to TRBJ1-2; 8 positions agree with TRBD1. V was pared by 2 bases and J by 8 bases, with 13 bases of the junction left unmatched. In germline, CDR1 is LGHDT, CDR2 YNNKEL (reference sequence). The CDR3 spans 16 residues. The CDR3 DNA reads TGTGCCAGCAGCCAAACAGCTCAGGGGGCGCGGAGGGGCTACACCTTC. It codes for CASSQTAQGARRGYTF.

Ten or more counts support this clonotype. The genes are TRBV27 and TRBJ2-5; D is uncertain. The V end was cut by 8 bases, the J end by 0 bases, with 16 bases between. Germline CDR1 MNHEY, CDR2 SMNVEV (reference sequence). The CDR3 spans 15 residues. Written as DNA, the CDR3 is TGTGCCAGCGGCCGAGTGCGGCAGTACCAAGAGACCCAGTACTTC. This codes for CASGRVRQYQETQYF.

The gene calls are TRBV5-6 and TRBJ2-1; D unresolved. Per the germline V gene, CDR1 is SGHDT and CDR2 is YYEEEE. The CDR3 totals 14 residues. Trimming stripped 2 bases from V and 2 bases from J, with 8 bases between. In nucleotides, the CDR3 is TGTGCCAGCAGCTTTGCAAGAACCTACAATGAGCAGTTCTTC. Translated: CASSFARTYNEQFF.

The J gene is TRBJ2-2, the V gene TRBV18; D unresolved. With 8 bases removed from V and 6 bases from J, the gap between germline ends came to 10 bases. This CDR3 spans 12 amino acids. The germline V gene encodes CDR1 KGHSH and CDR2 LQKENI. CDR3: CASELGAGELFF. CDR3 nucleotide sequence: TGTGCCAGCGAACTGGGCGCCGGGGAGCTGTTTTTT.

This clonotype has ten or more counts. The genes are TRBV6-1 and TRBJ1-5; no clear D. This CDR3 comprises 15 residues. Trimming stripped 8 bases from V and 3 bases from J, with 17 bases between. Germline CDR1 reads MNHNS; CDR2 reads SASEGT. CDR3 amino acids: CASLHVSGINQPQHF. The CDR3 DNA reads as TGTGCCAGCTTACATGTCTCGGGAATCAATCAGCCCCAGCATTTT.

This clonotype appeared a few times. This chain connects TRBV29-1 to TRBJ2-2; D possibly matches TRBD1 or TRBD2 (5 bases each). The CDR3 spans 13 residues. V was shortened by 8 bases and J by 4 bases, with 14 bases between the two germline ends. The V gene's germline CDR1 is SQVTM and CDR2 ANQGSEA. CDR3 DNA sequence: TGCAGCACCTACAGTGGGGGCACCGGGGAGCTGTTTTTT. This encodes CSTYSGGTGELFF.

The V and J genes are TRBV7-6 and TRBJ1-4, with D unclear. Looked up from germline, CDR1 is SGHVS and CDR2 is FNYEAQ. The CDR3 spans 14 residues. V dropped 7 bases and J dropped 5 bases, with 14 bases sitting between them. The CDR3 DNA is TGTGCCAGCACCTCCCCCAGCCAGAATGAAAAACTGTTTTTT. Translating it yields CASTSPSQNEKLFF.

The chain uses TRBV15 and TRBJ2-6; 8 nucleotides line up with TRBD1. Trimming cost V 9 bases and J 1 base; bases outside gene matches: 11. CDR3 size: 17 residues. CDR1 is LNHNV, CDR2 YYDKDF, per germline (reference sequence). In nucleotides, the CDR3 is TGTGCCACAAGCGGGTTAACAGGGGGTTCTGGGGCCAACGTCCTGACTTTC. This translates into CATSGLTGGSGANVLTF.

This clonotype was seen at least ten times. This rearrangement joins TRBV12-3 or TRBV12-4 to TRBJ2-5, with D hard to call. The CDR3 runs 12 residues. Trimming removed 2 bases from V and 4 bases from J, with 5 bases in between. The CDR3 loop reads CASSLILETQYF. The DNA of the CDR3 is TGTGCCAGCAGTTTAATATTAGAGACCCAGTACTTC.

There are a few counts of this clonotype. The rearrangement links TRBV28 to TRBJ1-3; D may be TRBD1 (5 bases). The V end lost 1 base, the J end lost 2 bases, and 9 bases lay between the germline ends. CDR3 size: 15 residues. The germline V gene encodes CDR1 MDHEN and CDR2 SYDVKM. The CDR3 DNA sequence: TGTGCCAGCAGTTTATCTGGGGGGGCTGGAAACACCATATATTTT. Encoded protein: CASSLSGGAGNTIYF. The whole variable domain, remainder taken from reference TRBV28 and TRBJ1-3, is DVKVTQSSRYLVKRTGEKVFLECVQDMDHENMFWYRQDPGLGLRLIYFSYDVKMKEKGDIPEGYSVSREKKERFSLILESASTNQTSMYLCASSLSGGAGNTIYFGEGSWLTVV.

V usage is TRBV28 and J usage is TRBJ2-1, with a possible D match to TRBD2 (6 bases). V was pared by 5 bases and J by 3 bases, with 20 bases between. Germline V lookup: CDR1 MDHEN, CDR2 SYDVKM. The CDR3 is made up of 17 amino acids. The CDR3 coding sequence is TGTGCCAGCAGTCCTCGGGCAGCATGGGGGGACTACAATGAGCAGTTCTTC. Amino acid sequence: CASSPRAAWGDYNEQFF.